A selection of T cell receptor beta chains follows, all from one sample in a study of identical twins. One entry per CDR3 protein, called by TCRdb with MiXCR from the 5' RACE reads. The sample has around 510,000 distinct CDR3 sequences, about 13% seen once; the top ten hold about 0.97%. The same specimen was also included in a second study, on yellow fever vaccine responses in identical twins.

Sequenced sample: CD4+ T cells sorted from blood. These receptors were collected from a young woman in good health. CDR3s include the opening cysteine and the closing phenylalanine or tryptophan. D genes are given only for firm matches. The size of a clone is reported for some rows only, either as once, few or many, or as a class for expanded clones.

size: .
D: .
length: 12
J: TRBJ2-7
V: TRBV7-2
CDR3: CASSKTTYEQYF
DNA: TGTGCCAGCAGCAAAACCACCTACGAGCAGTACTTC

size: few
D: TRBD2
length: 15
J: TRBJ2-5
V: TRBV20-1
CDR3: CSVTGLAGAQETQYF
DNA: TGCAGTGTAACCGGACTAGCGGGAGCACAAGAGACCCAGTACTTC

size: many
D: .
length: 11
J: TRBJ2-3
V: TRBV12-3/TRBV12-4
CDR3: CASSLYGTQYF
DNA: TGTGCCAGCAGTTTATACGGTACGCAGTATTTT

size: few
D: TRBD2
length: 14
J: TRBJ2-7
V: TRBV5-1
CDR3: CASSLGGRLYEQYF
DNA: TGCGCCAGCAGCTTGGGCGGGAGGCTTTACGAGCAGTACTTC

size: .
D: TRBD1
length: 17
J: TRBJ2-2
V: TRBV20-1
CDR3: CSAPMPDRGSNTGELFF
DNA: TGCAGTGCCCCCATGCCCGACAGGGGAAGTAACACCGGGGAGCTGTTTTTT

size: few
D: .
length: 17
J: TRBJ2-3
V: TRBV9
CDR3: CASSVGLAGASTDTQYF
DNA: TGTGCCAGCAGCGTAGGGCTGGCGGGGGCTAGCACAGATACGCAGTATTTT

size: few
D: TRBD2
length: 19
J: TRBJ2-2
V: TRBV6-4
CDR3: CASSHRDRLAGGYTGELFF
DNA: TGTGCCAGCAGTCACCGGGACAGACTAGCGGGGGGGTACACCGGGGAGCTGTTTTTT

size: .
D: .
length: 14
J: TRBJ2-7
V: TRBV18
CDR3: CASSPFVSNYEQYF
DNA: TGTGCCAGCTCACCATTCGTCAGTAATTACGAGCAGTACTTC

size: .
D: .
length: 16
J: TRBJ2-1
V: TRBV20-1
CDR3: CSAREGRTSSYNEQFF
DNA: TGCAGTGCTAGAGAAGGGAGAACTAGCTCCTACAATGAGCAGTTCTTC

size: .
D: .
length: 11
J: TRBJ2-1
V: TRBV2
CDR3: CASSEVREQFF
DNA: TGTGCCAGCAGTGAAGTGCGAGAGCAGTTCTTC

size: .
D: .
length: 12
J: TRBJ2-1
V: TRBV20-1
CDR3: CSARADYNEQFF
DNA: TGCAGTGCTAGGGCAGATTACAATGAGCAGTTCTTC

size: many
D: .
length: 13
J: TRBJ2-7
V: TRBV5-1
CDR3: CASSEPGSLEQYF
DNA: TGCGCCAGCAGCGAACCGGGTTCGTTGGAGCAGTACTTC

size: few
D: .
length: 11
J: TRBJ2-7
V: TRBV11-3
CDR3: CASSPWYEQYF
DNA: TGTGCCAGCAGCCCCTGGTACGAGCAGTACTTC

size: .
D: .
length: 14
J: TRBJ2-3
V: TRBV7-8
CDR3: CASSSEPLRDTQYF
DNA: TGTGCCAGCAGCTCCGAACCACTAAGAGATACGCAGTATTTT

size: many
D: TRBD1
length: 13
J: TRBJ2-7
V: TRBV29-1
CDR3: CSVSDRVTSEQYF
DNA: TGCAGCGTCTCGGACAGGGTGACTTCCGAGCAGTACTTC

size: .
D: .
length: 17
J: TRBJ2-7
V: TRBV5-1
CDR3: CASSLGPGTLPNYEQYF
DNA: TGCGCCAGCAGCTTGGGCCCCGGGACCCTCCCCAACTACGAGCAGTACTTC

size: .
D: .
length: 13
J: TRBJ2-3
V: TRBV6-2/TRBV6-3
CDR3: CASTPPRGDTQYF
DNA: TGTGCCAGCACGCCTCCCCGGGGAGATACGCAGTATTTT

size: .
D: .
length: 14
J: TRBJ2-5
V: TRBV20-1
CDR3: CSATLGTKQETQYF
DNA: TGCAGTGCTACTCTCGGGACAAAACAAGAGACCCAGTACTTC

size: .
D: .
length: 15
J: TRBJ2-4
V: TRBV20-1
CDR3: CSARVHGAGENIQYF
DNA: TGCAGTGCTAGAGTTCATGGGGCAGGGGAAAACATTCAGTACTTC

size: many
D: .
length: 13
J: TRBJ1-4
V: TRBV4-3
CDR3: CASSLGQNEKLFF
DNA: TGCGCCAGCAGCCTAGGGCAGAATGAAAAACTGTTTTTT

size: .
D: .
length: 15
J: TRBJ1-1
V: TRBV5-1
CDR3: CASSKTGPQNTEAFF
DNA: TGCGCCAGCAGCAAAACCGGGCCACAGAACACTGAAGCTTTCTTT

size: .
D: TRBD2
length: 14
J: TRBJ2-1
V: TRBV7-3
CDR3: CASSQAGRYNEQFF
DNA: TGTGCCAGCTCCCAAGCGGGGAGATACAATGAGCAGTTCTTC

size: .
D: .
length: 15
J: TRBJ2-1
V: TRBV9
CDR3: CASGGEASSYNEQFF
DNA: TGTGCCAGCGGTGGGGAGGCAAGCTCCTACAATGAGCAGTTCTTC

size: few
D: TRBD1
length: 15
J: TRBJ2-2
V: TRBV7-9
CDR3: CASSFDRGRSGELFF
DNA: TGTGCCAGCAGCTTCGACAGGGGGCGCAGCGGGGAGCTGTTTTTT

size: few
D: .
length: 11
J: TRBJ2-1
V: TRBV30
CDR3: CAWSLETRGFF
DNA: TGTGCCTGGAGTCTCGAGACTAGGGGGTTCTTC

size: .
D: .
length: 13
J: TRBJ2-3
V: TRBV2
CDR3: CASSEARGATQYF
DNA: TGTGCCAGCAGTGAAGCGCGCGGGGCTACGCAGTATTTT

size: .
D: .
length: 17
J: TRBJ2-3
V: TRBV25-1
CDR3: CASSELWPGQYTDTQYF
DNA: TGTGCCAGCAGTGAGCTGTGGCCTGGGCAATACACAGATACGCAGTATTTT